This T cell receptor beta chain came from a study of sequential checkpoint blockade in melanoma. Specified treatment: randomized to nivolumab then ipilimumab (arm A) or the reverse (arm B). PBMC sorting kept live CD3+CD8+ cells without CD19 or CD56. The CDR3 is 13 residues long. Germline-derived CDR1 and CDR2 are MNHEY and SMNVEV (reference sequence). Sequencing was performed with immunoSEQ multiplex PCR; in TCRdb, only in-frame clones are kept and a portion is missing. The sample includes about 4,800 clones, over 60% of them seen just once. The sample here was CD8+ T cells sorted from blood (inferred from file names), taken from a patient given nivolumab and ipilimumab in sequence. The chain employs TRBV27 and TRBJ2-5, with 7 bases identical to TRBD1. The end of the DNA is better explained by TRBJ2-7, so the J call may be wrong. The TCR comes from a human donor with melanoma. CDR3 protein: CASSWTGNYEQYF. CDR3 nucleotide sequence: TGTGCCAGCAGCTGGACAGGTAACTACGAGCAGTACTTC.